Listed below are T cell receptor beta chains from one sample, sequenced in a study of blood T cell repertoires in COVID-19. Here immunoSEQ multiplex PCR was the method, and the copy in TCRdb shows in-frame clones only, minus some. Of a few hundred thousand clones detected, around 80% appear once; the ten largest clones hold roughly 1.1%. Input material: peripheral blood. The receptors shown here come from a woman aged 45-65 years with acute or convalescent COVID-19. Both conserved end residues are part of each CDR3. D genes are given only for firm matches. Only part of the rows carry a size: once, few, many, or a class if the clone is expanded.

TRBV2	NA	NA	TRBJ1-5	TGTGCCAGCAGCCTACAGACAGATCAGCCCCAGCATTTT	CASSLQTDQPQHF
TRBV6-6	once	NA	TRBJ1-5	TGTGCCAGCAGTTACGGGGGGGGTCAGCCCCAGCATTTT	CASSYGGGQPQHF
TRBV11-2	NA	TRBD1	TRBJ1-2	TGTGCCAGCAGCCTCGGACAGGGAGGCTACACCTTC	CASSLGQGGYTF
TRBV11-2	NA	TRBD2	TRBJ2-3	TGTGCCAGCAAACTAGGACTAGCGGGTGATGCTAGCACAGATACGCAGTATTTT	CASKLGLAGDASTDTQYF
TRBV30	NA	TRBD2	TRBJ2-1	TGTGCCTGGAGCGTTCAGGGGCTAGCGGGAGTTGTGAGGAATGAGCAGTTCTTC	CAWSVQGLAGVVRNEQFF
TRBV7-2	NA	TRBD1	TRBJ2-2	TGTGCCAGCAGCTCCGGGACAGGGTTCTCCGGGGAGCTGTTTTTT	CASSSGTGFSGELFF
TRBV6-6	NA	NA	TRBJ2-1	TGTGCCAGCAGTTACCGGACAGAATACAATGAGCAGTTCTTC	CASSYRTEYNEQFF
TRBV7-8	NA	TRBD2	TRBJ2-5	TGTGCCAGCAGCTCTAGCGGGGAAGAGACCCAGTACTTC	CASSSSGEETQYF
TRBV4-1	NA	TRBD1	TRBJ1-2	TGCGCCAGCAGCCAAAGCCTAGTGACAGGGGATATGAACTATGGCTACACCTTC	CASSQSLVTGDMNYGYTF
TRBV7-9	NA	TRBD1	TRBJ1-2	TGTGCCAGCAGCCGACAGGGGTTTTTCACCTTC	CASSRQGFFTF
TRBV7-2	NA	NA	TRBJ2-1	TGTGCCAGCAGCTTCCCCGTAGTACGGACAGCTGCCTACAATGAGCAGTTCTTC	CASSFPVVRTAAYNEQFF
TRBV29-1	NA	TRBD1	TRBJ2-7	TGCAGCGTCGTAGGGACAGGGGGCTTGGACGAGCAGTACTTC	CSVVGTGGLDEQYF
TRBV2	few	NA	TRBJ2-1	TGTGCCGGAACCAGGGGCCCGAGCTCCTACAATGAGCAGTTCTTC	CAGTRGPSSYNEQFF
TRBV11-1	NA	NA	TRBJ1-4	TGTGCCACCAGTGAGTCTTCTAATGAAAAACTGTTTTTT	CATSESSNEKLFF
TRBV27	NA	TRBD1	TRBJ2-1	TGTGCCAGCAGTTCCCGACAGGGGGTCCCCAATGAGCAGTTCTTC	CASSSRQGVPNEQFF
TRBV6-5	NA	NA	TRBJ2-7	TGTGCCGCGGGGACAGTTCTAAGTTCTAGGGAGCAGTACTTC	CAAGTVLSSREQYF
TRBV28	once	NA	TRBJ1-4	TGTGCCAGCAGTGGGGACATCAGGGATGAAAAACTGTTTTTT	CASSGDIRDEKLFF
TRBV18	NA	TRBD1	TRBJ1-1	TGTGCCAGCTCACCGTCAGGGGGAGGTGACACTGAAGCTTTCTTT	CASSPSGGGDTEAFF
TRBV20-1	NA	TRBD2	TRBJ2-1	TGCAGTGCTAGTCAACCCGGAAGGGTAGCGGGAGCGAAATCCTACAATGAGCAGTTCTTC	CSASQPGRVAGAKSYNEQFF
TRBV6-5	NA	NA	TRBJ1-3	TGTGCCAGCAGTTACCTCCCGAGCTCTGGAAACACCATATATTTT	CASSYLPSSGNTIYF
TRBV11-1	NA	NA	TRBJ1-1	TGTGCCAGCAGCTTGGCGGGGCAGGTCCACACTGAAGCTTTCTTT	CASSLAGQVHTEAFF
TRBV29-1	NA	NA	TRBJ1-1	TGCAGCGTTGGTCAGGGATTCCGTGAAGCTTTCTTT	CSVGQGFREAFF
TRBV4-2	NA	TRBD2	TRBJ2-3	TGTGCCAGCAGCCGTGACCGGCGGGAGGAAGATACGCAGTATTTT	CASSRDRREEDTQYF
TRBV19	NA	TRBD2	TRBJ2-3	TGTGCCAGTAGCGAGCGGGGGGCCAGGAATACGCAGTATTTT	CASSERGARNTQYF
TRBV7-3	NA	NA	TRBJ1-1	TGTGCCAGCAGCCGCCAGGGCGACACTGAAGCTTTCTTT	CASSRQGDTEAFF
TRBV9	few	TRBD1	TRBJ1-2	TGTGCCAGCAGCTTCCTACAGGGGGCGGGCGGCTACACCTTC	CASSFLQGAGGYTF
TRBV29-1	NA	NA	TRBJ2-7	TGCAGCGTTGGCCACAGCTCCTACGAGCAGTACTTC	CSVGHSSYEQYF
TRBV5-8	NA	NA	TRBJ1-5	TGTGCCAGCAGCTTGGGTTCTGGAGCCCAGCATTTT	CASSLGSGAQHF
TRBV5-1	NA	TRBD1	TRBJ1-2	TGCGCCAGCAGCTCGCTGACAGGGGACTATGGCTACACCTTC	CASSSLTGDYGYTF
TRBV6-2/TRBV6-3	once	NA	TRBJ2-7	TGTGCCAGCAGTTACTCGTCGGCTAGCTCCTACGAGCAGTACTTC	CASSYSSASSYEQYF
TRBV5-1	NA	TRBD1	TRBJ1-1	TGCGCCAGCAGCGGGGGACAGGGGTTGAACACTGAAGCTTTCTTT	CASSGGQGLNTEAFF
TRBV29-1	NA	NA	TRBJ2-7	TGCAGCGCTATCCAGGACTACGAGCAGTACTTC	CSAIQDYEQYF
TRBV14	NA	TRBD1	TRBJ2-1	TGTGCCAGCGGACAGGGGACCTACAATGAGCAGTTCTTC	CASGQGTYNEQFF
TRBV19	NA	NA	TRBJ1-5	TGTGCCAGTAGTATCCCAGGGCCCCAGCATTTT	CASSIPGPQHF
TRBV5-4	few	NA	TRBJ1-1	TGTGCCAGCAGCCGCGATCAGGCGAACACTGAAGCTTTCTTT	CASSRDQANTEAFF
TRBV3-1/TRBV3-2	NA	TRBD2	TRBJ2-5	TGTGCCAGCAGCCAGGCAGCGGGGTCCGGGGAGACCCAGTACTTC	CASSQAAGSGETQYF
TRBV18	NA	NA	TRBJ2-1	TGTGCCAGCTCAGGAAGGGGTAGCAATGAGCAGTTCTTC	CASSGRGSNEQFF
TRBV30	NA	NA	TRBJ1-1	TGTGCCTGGAGTGGGGGGCTTGGAGCTTTCTTT	CAWSGGLGAFF
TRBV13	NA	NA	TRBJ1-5	TGTGCCAGCAGCTTAGAACAGGGGCCCCAGCATTTT	CASSLEQGPQHF
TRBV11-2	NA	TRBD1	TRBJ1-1	TGTGCCAGCAGCGTCGCAGGGGGGACGGACACTGAAGCTTTCTTT	CASSVAGGTDTEAFF
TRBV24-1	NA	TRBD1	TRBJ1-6	TGTGCCACTAGGGAAACAGGGGTGAATTCACCCCTCCACTTT	CATRETGVNSPLHF
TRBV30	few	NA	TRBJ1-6	TGTGCCTGGGCCGAGAATTCACCCCTCCACTTT	CAWAENSPLHF
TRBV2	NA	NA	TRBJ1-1	TGTGCCAGCAGTGCACAGGAAGACACTGAAGCTTTCTTT	CASSAQEDTEAFF
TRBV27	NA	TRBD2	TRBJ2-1	TGTGCCAGCAGTCTAGCGGGGCAGGATGAGCAGTTCTTC	CASSLAGQDEQFF
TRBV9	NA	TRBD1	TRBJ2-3	TGTGCCAGCAGCTTGACAGGGGGCGGGTGGGATACGCAGTATTTT	CASSLTGGGWDTQYF
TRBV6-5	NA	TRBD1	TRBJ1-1	TGTGCCAGCAGTAAGACAGGGGTAGCTTTCTTT	CASSKTGVAFF
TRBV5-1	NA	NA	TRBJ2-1	TGCGCCAGCAGCGAGGGACAATGGAATGAGCAGTTCTTC	CASSEGQWNEQFF
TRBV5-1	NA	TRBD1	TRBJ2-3	TGCGCCAGCAGCTCCCGACAGGGGACAGATACGCAGTATTTT	CASSSRQGTDTQYF
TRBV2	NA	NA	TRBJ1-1	TGTGCCAGCAGTGAAATGGGTGGCGGCCTAGCCCCAGCTTTCTTT	CASSEMGGGLAPAFF